The 24 T cell receptor beta chains below come from one sample, sequenced in a study of PD-1 blockade in classical Hodgkin lymphoma. Every single patient, without exception, relapsed after autologous stem cell transplantation, and brentuximab vedotin exposure varied. Produced via immunoSEQ multiplex PCR; TCRdb's table is partial and in-frame only. Of just over 25,000 clones listed, around 84% are singletons. The sequencing used peripheral blood mononuclear cells (PBMCs), collected at baseline. The receptors were sampled from a human donor with classical Hodgkin lymphoma.

V is TRBV5-1 and J is TRBJ1-1, with D tentatively TRBD1 (5 bases). CDR1 and CDR2 from the germline V gene are SGHRS and YFSETQ. V was shortened by 0 bases and J by 1 base, with 7 bases between the two germline ends. The CDR3 loop spans 14 amino acids. The CDR3 region is CASSLAGANTEAFF. Here the CDR3 DNA reads TGCGCCAGCAGCTTGGCTGGGGCGAACACTGAAGCTTTCTTT.

CDR3 sequence reads: CASSSAGTGYEKLFF. As DNA, the CDR3 is TGTGCCAGCAGTTCCGCCGGGACAGGGTATGAAAAACTGTTTTTT. The chain couples TRBV9 to TRBJ1-4; 9 bases line up with TRBD1. Germline values: CDR1 SGDLS, CDR2 YYNGEE. V shed 5 bases and J 6 bases; nucleotides not matched to a gene: 8. The CDR3 spans 15 residues.

The chain is built from TRBV9 and TRBJ2-5, with 8 nucleotides matching TRBD1. With V trimmed by 1 base and J by 5 bases, 7 bases remained unmatched. The CDR3 runs to 15 residues. Germline V CDR1 and CDR2: SGDLS, YYNGEE. CDR3 in DNA: TGTGCCAGCAGCGTATCGGGACAGGTAACGGAGACCCAGTACTTC. Translation gives CASSVSGQVTETQYF.

The chain is built from TRBV5-1 and TRBJ2-7; 14 bases align to TRBD2. Germline CDR1 SGHRS, CDR2 YFSETQ. V dropped 0 bases and J dropped 5; count of bases not matched to a gene: 7. This CDR3 has 17 amino acids. The chain's CDR3 is CASSLAGLAGGFDEQYF. The CDR3 DNA sequence: TGCGCCAGCAGCTTGGCAGGACTAGCGGGGGGCTTCGACGAGCAGTACTTC. The variable domain in full, completed from reference TRBV5-1 and TRBJ2-7, reads KAGVTQTPRYLIKTRGQQVTLSCSPISGHRSVSWYQQTPGQGLQFLFEYFSETQRNKGNFPGRFSGRQFSNSRSEMNVSTLELGDSALYLCASSLAGLAGGFDEQYFGPGTRLTVT.

About this clone itself: A read error is the likely source, as a far larger clone sits one nucleotide away. This chain connects TRBV7-2 to TRBJ2-3; D is ambiguous. Germline V gene lookup returns CDR1 SGHTA and CDR2 FQGNSA. The CDR3 length is 15 residues. Trimming took off 5 bases at V and 2 bases at J, with 14 bases between the two ends. CDR3 nucleotides: TGTGCCAGCAGCCAAGATCGGCAGGCCACAGATACGCAGTATTTT. Encoded protein: CASSQDRQATDTQYF.

The CDR3 coding sequence is TGTGCCAGCAGCGTAGGGGACGCCGACTACGAGCAGTACTTC. Its protein product is CASSVGDADYEQYF. The genes are TRBV9 and TRBJ2-7; either TRBD1 or TRBD2 may fit D (5 bases each). Germline V gene lookup returns CDR1 SGDLS and CDR2 YYNGEE. V gave up 0 bases and J gave up 3 bases, with 10 bases separating them. This CDR3 has 14 residues.

The chain uses TRBV6-5 and TRBJ1-2; 11 bases are a match to TRBD1. CDR3 length: 16 amino acids. The germline V gene has CDR1 MNHEY and CDR2 SVGAGI. V lost 0 bases, J lost 4 bases, and 4 bases stayed unmatched. The DNA for the CDR3 is TGTGCCAGCAGTTACTCGCGGGACAGGGGGGGCTATGGCTACACCTTC. Protein product: CASSYSRDRGGYGYTF.

This chain links TRBV5-1 with TRBJ2-5; D gene ambiguous. CDR1 is SGHRS, CDR2 YFSETQ, per germline. This CDR3 spans 14 amino acids. Trimming cost V 1 base and J 2 bases, with 9 bases left between them. The CDR3 loop is CASSLTSVQETQYF. The CDR3 DNA follows: TGCGCCAGCAGCTTGACTTCGGTTCAAGAGACCCAGTACTTC.

The rearrangement uses TRBV28 and TRBJ2-3, with D perhaps being TRBD1 or TRBD2 (5 bases each). Germline assignment: CDR1 MDHEN and CDR2 SYDVKM. V was trimmed by 2 bases and J by 5 bases, leaving 20 bases between them. The CDR3 covers 17 residues. The CDR3 region has the DNA TGTGCCAGCAGTTTAAGGTTCGGGGCGAATTTGCGAGATACGCAGTATTTT. Its translation: CASSLRFGANLRDTQYF.

The chain carries TRBV5-1 and TRBJ2-5; 11 bases fit TRBD2. The CDR3 is 15 amino acids. The germline V gene has CDR1 SGHRS and CDR2 YFSETQ. V dropped 4 bases and J dropped 3; count of bases not matched to a gene: 5. The CDR3 reads CASSLLLAGEETQYF. In DNA, the CDR3 is TGCGCCAGCAGCCTCCTACTAGCGGGGGAAGAGACCCAGTACTTC.

The chain employs TRBV21-1 and TRBJ2-1; the D call in the table, TRBD2, was not verified against the DNA. TRBV21-1 is termed a pseudogene. This CDR3 is built from 17 residues. CDR3 sequence (DNA): TGTGCCAGCAGCAAAAGAAGCGGGGGGGCTTTCTACAATGAGCAGTTCTTC. Residues: CASSKRSGGAFYNEQFF.

CDR3 in DNA: TGTGCCAGCAGCCGCGGGGTCAGCGGGGGGCCAGACTACGAGCAGTACTTC. Amino acid sequence: CASSRGVSGGPDYEQYF. V gene TRBV7-2 combines with J gene TRBJ2-7, with 9 bases lining up with TRBD2. Looked up from germline, CDR1 is SGHTA and CDR2 is FQGNSA. This CDR3 has 17 amino acids. With V trimmed by 5 bases and J by 3 bases, 14 bases remained unmatched.

The rearrangement uses TRBV5-6 and TRBJ1-1; D not resolved. Per the germline V gene, CDR1 is SGHDT and CDR2 is YYEEEE. V gave up 0 bases and J gave up 1 base, with 7 bases separating them. The CDR3 consists of 14 residues. This CDR3 reads CASSLVGPNTEAFF. For the CDR3, the DNA is TGTGCCAGCAGCTTGGTAGGGCCGAACACTGAAGCTTTCTTT.

The CDR3 region has the DNA TGTGCCAGCAGGTCAACAGGGACATCGCCGAACAAACTGTTTTTT. It is translated as CASRSTGTSPNKLFF. The chain joins TRBV7-9 to TRBJ1-4; D possibly corresponds to TRBD1 (6 bases). The CDR3 contains 15 residues. Per the germline V gene, CDR1 is SEHNR and CDR2 is FQNEAQ (reference sequence). V gave up 6 bases and J gave up 11 bases, with 22 bases separating them.

This chain's CDR3 is CASSLDPTGELFF. The CDR3 DNA is TGCGCCAGCAGCTTGGATCCCACCGGGGAGCTGTTTTTT. The gene calls are TRBV5-1 and TRBJ2-2; D remains ambiguous. Per the germline V gene, CDR1 is SGHRS and CDR2 is YFSETQ. The ends were cut back, 0 bases at V and 4 bases at J, with 4 bases in the middle. The CDR3 totals 13 residues.

V usage is TRBV23-1 and J usage is TRBJ2-1; D gene uncertain. TRBV23-1 is identified as an open reading frame with a role that is uncertain. V was cut by 2 bases and J by 0 bases, with 11 bases left in between. CDR3 length equals 16 residues. The chain's CDR3 is CASSQPQELSYNEQFF. DNA of the CDR3: TGCGCCAGCAGTCAACCCCAGGAGCTCTCCTACAATGAGCAGTTCTTC.

V usage is TRBV25-1 and J usage is TRBJ2-3; D unclear. This CDR3 comprises 12 residues. V was clipped by 4 bases and J by 4 bases, with 6 bases between them. CDR1 and CDR2 (germline): MGHDK, SYGVNS. The CDR3 region has the DNA TGTGCCAGCAGTGGTCAGTCAGATACGCAGTATTTT. Translated, it gives CASSGQSDTQYF.

The rearrangement joins TRBV19 to TRBJ2-5; 9 bases map to TRBD2. Per the germline V gene, CDR1 is LNHDA and CDR2 is SQIVND (reference sequence). Trimming took 3 bases from V and 2 from J; bases not matched to a gene: 4. The CDR3 consists of 15 residues. CDR3 loop: CASSILAGGQETQYF. CDR3 DNA sequence: TGTGCCAGTAGTATCCTTGCGGGGGGGCAAGAGACCCAGTACTTC.

V is TRBV11-1 and J is TRBJ2-7; D unresolved. The germline V gene encodes CDR1 SGHAT and CDR2 FQDESV (reference sequence). V gave up 2 bases and J gave up 2 bases, with 7 bases separating them. The CDR3 sequence is 13 residues long. This CDR3 reads CASSLRQAYEQYF. The CDR3 DNA reads TGTGCCAGCAGCTTACGTCAGGCCTACGAGCAGTACTTC.

The chain has TRBV6-6 and TRBJ2-3; D assignment may be TRBD1 or TRBD2 (5 bases each). This CDR3 has 14 amino acids. The V gene's germline CDR1 is MNHNY and CDR2 SVGAGI (reference sequence). V was trimmed by 6 bases and J by 2 bases, leaving 12 bases between them. In DNA, the CDR3 is TGTGCCAGCAGGGGACCGCTGGTCACAGATACGCAGTATTTT. It translates to CASRGPLVTDTQYF.

V usage is TRBV7-2 and J usage is TRBJ1-1; D might be TRBD1 (5 bases). The germline CDR1 and CDR2 sequences are SGHTA and FQGNSA. The V and J ends lost 1 base and 0 bases respectively, with 9 bases between them. The CDR3 consists of 15 residues. CDR3 sequence reads: CASSLGGHLNTEAFF. DNA of the CDR3: TGTGCCAGCAGCTTAGGAGGACACCTGAACACTGAAGCTTTCTTT.

The chain carries TRBV6-6 and TRBJ2-1; D gene uncertain. CDR1 is MNHNY, CDR2 SVGAGI, per germline (reference sequence). The V gene lost 1 base and the J gene lost 5 bases, with 9 bases spanning the gap. The CDR3 has 14 residues. CDR3 sequence reads: CASSYFGRNNEQFF. As DNA, the CDR3 is TGTGCCAGCAGTTACTTTGGTAGGAACAATGAGCAGTTCTTC.

The V and J genes are TRBV18 and TRBJ1-4; D not resolved. This CDR3 spans 14 amino acids. The germline V and J ends were trimmed by 1 base and 5 bases, with 8 bases remaining between them. Germline V gene sequence: CDR1 KGHSH, CDR2 LQKENI. CDR3 sequence: CASSPRVANEKLFF. CDR3 DNA: TGTGCCAGCTCACCACGGGTCGCGAATGAAAAACTGTTTTTT. Combining the CDR3 with reference TRBV18 and TRBJ1-4 gives the whole variable domain NAGVMQNPRHLVRRRGQEARLRCSPMKGHSHVYWYRQLPEEGLKFMVYLQKENIIDESGMPKERFSAEFPKEGPSILRIQQVVRGDSAAYFCASSPRVANEKLFFGSGTQLSVL.

The chain combines TRBV4-2 with TRBJ2-1, with 7 bases that match TRBD2. The germline gives CDR1 LGHNA, CDR2 YNFKEQ. V lost 0 bases, J lost 0 bases, and 2 bases stayed unmatched. CDR3 length: 16 amino acids. As DNA, the CDR3 is TGTGCCAGCAGCCAAGATGGGGGGGGCTCCTACAATGAGCAGTTCTTC. It yields the protein CASSQDGGGSYNEQFF.